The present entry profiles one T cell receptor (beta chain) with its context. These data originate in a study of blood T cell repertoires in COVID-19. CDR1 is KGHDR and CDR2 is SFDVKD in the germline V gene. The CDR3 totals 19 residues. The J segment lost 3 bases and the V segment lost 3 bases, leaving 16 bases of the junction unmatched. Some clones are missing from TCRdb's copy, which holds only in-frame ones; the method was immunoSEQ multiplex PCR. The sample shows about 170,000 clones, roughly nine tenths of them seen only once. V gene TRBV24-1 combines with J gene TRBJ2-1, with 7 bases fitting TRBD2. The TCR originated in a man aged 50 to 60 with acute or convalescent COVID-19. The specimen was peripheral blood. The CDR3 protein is CATSDPMGGAGESYNEQFF. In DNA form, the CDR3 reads TGTGCCACCAGTGATCCTATGGGAGGGGCGGGGGAAAGCTACAATGAGCAGTTCTTC.